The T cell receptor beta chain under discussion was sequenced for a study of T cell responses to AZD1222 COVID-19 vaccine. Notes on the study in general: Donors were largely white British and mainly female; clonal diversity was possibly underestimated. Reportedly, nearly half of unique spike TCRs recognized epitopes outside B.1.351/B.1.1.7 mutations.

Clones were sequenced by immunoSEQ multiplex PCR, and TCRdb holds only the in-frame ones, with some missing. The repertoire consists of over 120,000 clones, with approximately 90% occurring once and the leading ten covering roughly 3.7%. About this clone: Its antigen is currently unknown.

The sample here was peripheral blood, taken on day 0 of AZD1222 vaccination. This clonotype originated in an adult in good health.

CDR3 nucleotide sequence: TGTGCCAGCAGTTTAATTCAGGGGGCGCGAGGCTACACCTTC. Its protein is CASSLIQGARGYTF. This chain joins TRBV28 and TRBJ1-2, with TRBD1 identical over 8 bases. The CDR3 loop spans 14 amino acids. The J segment lost 8 bases and the V segment lost 2 bases, leaving 7 bases of the junction unmatched. From germline, CDR1 is MDHEN and CDR2 SYDVKM.